The 3 T cell receptor beta chains below all came from one sample that was sequenced in a study of T cell repertoires in cytomegalovirus infection. One entry per CDR3 protein, called by TCRdb with MiXCR from the reads. The table lists about 460,000 distinct CDR3 sequences, roughly 10% of them singletons. Sequencing was done on a sample of PBMCs. The origin of the receptors is a human donor in good health (CMV status not recorded). Some clones in this sample may be carry-over from other donors' samples.

This clonotype was picked up many times. This chain connects TRBV7-8 to TRBJ2-2; the match to TRBD1 covers 7 bases. J gave up 0 bases and V 0 bases, and 4 bases lay outside the gene matches. The germline V gene encodes CDR1 SGHVS and CDR2 FQNEAQ. The CDR3 is 17 amino acids. CDR3 bases: TGTGCCAGCAGCTTAGCGGGGGACAGCGCGAACACCGGGGAGCTGTTTTTT. Protein: CASSLAGDSANTGELFF.

This clonotype showed up many times. V and J are TRBV6-1 and TRBJ2-7; TRBD1 aligns across 7 bases. With V trimmed by 6 bases and J by 3 bases, 8 bases remained unmatched. The CDR3 loop spans 14 amino acids. CDR1 is MNHNS, CDR2 SASEGT, per germline. The CDR3: CASRTTGVVYEQYF. Here the CDR3 DNA reads TGTGCCAGCAGGACCACAGGGGTAGTCTACGAGCAGTACTTC.

V usage is TRBV12-3 or TRBV12-4 and J usage is TRBJ1-6; 7 bases line up with TRBD1. With V trimmed by 5 bases and J by 5 bases, 6 bases remained unmatched. The CDR3 is 15 residues long. The CDR3 region has the DNA TGTGCCAGCAGTCGCGACAGGGCCCATAATTCACCCCTCCACTTT. Protein: CASSRDRAHNSPLHF.